This T cell receptor beta chain was sequenced in a study of regulatory T cells in long-lasting Graves disease. General observations from the study: Gene preferences differed: TRBV28, TRBJ1-2, TRBJ2-5 in persistent cases. Shared public clonotypes totalled approximately 3,000 in persistent patients, compared with roughly 970 in new patients.

Time point given: newly diagnosed GD, antithyroid drugs for less than 3 months. Scientists built the TCR library using RNA that was extracted from PBMCs. Many counts were recorded for this clonotype. The antigen remains undetermined. The CDR3 sequence is 17 residues long. With V trimmed by 0 bases and J by 5 bases, 9 bases remained unmatched. Germline CDR1 is LGHNA and CDR2 is YSLEER. HTBI primers from iRepertoire and Arm-PCR of CDR3 regions yielded the TCR beta libraries. TCRdb ran MiXCR on the multiplex PCR reads and lists one entry per CDR3 protein. The sample consists of 200,000 to 250,000 distinct CDR3 sequences, around 16% of them appearing once.

The TCR originated in a female donor with Graves disease. Sequencing used peripheral blood mononuclear cells (PBMCs), obtained at new diagnosis, from a patient treated with antithyroid drugs. The chain recombines TRBV4-3 with TRBJ2-3; 9 nucleotides match TRBD2. In DNA form, the CDR3 reads TGCGCCAGCAGCCAAGATCTGGCGGGAGGGCATCAAGATACGCAGTATTTT. Encoded protein: CASSQDLAGGHQDTQYF.